This is a list of T cell receptor beta chains from one sample in a study of cytomegalovirus exposure and HLA in healthy donors. Profiling relied on immunoSEQ multiplex PCR, and the TCRdb table lists in-frame clones only, not all of them. The data contain roughly 130,000 clones, about 90% of them singletons. Sequencing was performed on PBMCs. Receptor source: a young man in good health and CMV-seronegative. CDR3s include the opening cysteine and the closing phenylalanine or tryptophan. Each record gives: CDR3 DNA, CDR3 protein, D gene, V gene, clone size, J gene, CDR3 length. D genes are given only for firm matches. A clone size is listed for some rows: how often the clone was seen (once, few, many), or a class if it is expanded.

DNA: TGTGCCAGCAGTTGGGGTCCGGGGTTCACCTTC
CDR3: CASSWGPGFTF
D: NA
V: TRBV6-6
size: once
J: TRBJ1-2
length: 11

DNA: TGTGCCAGCAGCTTAGGGTCACAGGCTAATGAAAAACTGTTTTTT
CDR3: CASSLGSQANEKLFF
D: NA
V: TRBV11-2
size: NA
J: TRBJ1-4
length: 15

DNA: TGTGCCAGCAGTTATTTAACAGGGAGGAACACTGAAGCTTTCTTT
CDR3: CASSYLTGRNTEAFF
D: NA
V: TRBV6-5
size: NA
J: TRBJ1-1
length: 15

DNA: TGTGCCAGCAGCTTGGAACAGACCTACGAGCAGTACTTC
CDR3: CASSLEQTYEQYF
D: NA
V: TRBV5-6
size: NA
J: TRBJ2-7
length: 13

DNA: TGTGCCAGCTCACAGGGGGCGTTGATCTATGGCTACACCTTC
CDR3: CASSQGALIYGYTF
D: TRBD1
V: TRBV18
size: NA
J: TRBJ1-2
length: 14

DNA: TGTGCCAGCAGTTCTGAGACATCCTCCGAGACCCAGTACTTC
CDR3: CASSSETSSETQYF
D: NA
V: TRBV6-6
size: NA
J: TRBJ2-5
length: 14

DNA: TGTGCCTGGAAGCGGGCTTACGAGCAGTACTTC
CDR3: CAWKRAYEQYF
D: NA
V: TRBV30
size: NA
J: TRBJ2-7
length: 11

DNA: TGCGCCAGCAGCCAAGATACCTCATCCGGGGAGACCCAGTACTTC
CDR3: CASSQDTSSGETQYF
D: NA
V: TRBV4-3
size: NA
J: TRBJ2-5
length: 15

DNA: TGCAGCGTGGACAGGGGTAACACCGGGGAGCTGTTTTTT
CDR3: CSVDRGNTGELFF
D: TRBD1
V: TRBV29-1
size: NA
J: TRBJ2-2
length: 13

DNA: TGTGCTAGTGGTATTACTAGCGTCAGCTCCTACAATGAGCAGTTCTTC
CDR3: CASGITSVSSYNEQFF
D: TRBD2
V: TRBV12-5
size: NA
J: TRBJ2-1
length: 16

DNA: TGTGCCAGCTCACCTCAGACTAGCGGTAGCTCCTACGAGCAGTACTTC
CDR3: CASSPQTSGSSYEQYF
D: TRBD2
V: TRBV18
size: NA
J: TRBJ2-7
length: 16

DNA: TGCGCCAGCAGCCTTGGACAGGAGCGATCTGAAGCTTTCTTT
CDR3: CASSLGQERSEAFF
D: TRBD1
V: TRBV4-1
size: NA
J: TRBJ1-1
length: 14

DNA: TGTGCCAGTAGTCCCCACTTAGCGGGGGTCTCTGGGGCCAACGTCCTGACTTTC
CDR3: CASSPHLAGVSGANVLTF
D: TRBD2
V: TRBV19
size: few
J: TRBJ2-6
length: 18

DNA: TGTGCCACCAGCAGAGATCAGGGGTTCCACGAGCAGTACTTC
CDR3: CATSRDQGFHEQYF
D: NA
V: TRBV15
size: once
J: TRBJ2-7
length: 14

DNA: TGCGCCAGCAGCCAAGACGCCGGGCTAGCGGGAAACAATGAGCAGTTCTTC
CDR3: CASSQDAGLAGNNEQFF
D: TRBD2
V: TRBV4-3
size: NA
J: TRBJ2-1
length: 17

DNA: TGTGCCAGCAGCGTAGGGGGACTAGCGTCGATCGGTGAGCAGTTCTTC
CDR3: CASSVGGLASIGEQFF
D: TRBD2
V: TRBV9
size: NA
J: TRBJ2-1
length: 16

DNA: TGTGCCAGCAGCCAAGGAGGGGTGACCGGGGAGCTGTTTTTT
CDR3: CASSQGGVTGELFF
D: NA
V: TRBV7-3
size: NA
J: TRBJ2-2
length: 14

DNA: TGTGCCAGCAGCCGTTACCGTGGACAGGTCTACAATGAGCAGTTCTTC
CDR3: CASSRYRGQVYNEQFF
D: TRBD1
V: TRBV13
size: NA
J: TRBJ2-1
length: 16

DNA: TGCGCCAGCAGCCTTGGACAGACTATGAACACTGAAGCTTTCTTT
CDR3: CASSLGQTMNTEAFF
D: NA
V: TRBV5-1
size: NA
J: TRBJ1-1
length: 15

DNA: TGTGCCAGCAGTTTAGGGTTACTCCGGGACAGCTCAGAGACCCAGTACTTC
CDR3: CASSLGLLRDSSETQYF
D: TRBD1
V: TRBV27
size: NA
J: TRBJ2-5
length: 17

DNA: TGCGCCAGCAGCCCCGTCGGGACTAGCGGATCCTACGAGCAGTACTTC
CDR3: CASSPVGTSGSYEQYF
D: TRBD2
V: TRBV4-1
size: NA
J: TRBJ2-7
length: 16

DNA: TGTGCCAGCAACCCAAGGAGGACAGACTATGGCTACACCTTC
CDR3: CASNPRRTDYGYTF
D: NA
V: TRBV6-1
size: NA
J: TRBJ1-2
length: 14

DNA: TGTGCCATCAGCAGACTAGCGGAAAACACCGGGGAGCTGTTTTTT
CDR3: CAISRLAENTGELFF
D: TRBD2
V: TRBV10-3
size: NA
J: TRBJ2-2
length: 15

DNA: TGTGCCAGCAGCGACCACAGGAACACTGAAGCTTTCTTT
CDR3: CASSDHRNTEAFF
D: NA
V: TRBV7-2
size: NA
J: TRBJ1-1
length: 13

DNA: TGTGCCAGCAGCCCCGGGATCGACCCGGGGTCCTACAATGAGCAGTTCTTC
CDR3: CASSPGIDPGSYNEQFF
D: NA
V: TRBV7-9
size: NA
J: TRBJ2-1
length: 17

DNA: TGTGCCAGTAGTATCGCGGCGGGGGCCTCCTACGAGCAGTACTTC
CDR3: CASSIAAGASYEQYF
D: NA
V: TRBV19
size: few
J: TRBJ2-7
length: 15

DNA: TGTGCCAGCGCTCGGCAGGGGGACACCGGGGAGCTGTTTTTT
CDR3: CASARQGDTGELFF
D: TRBD1
V: TRBV27
size: NA
J: TRBJ2-2
length: 14

DNA: TGTGCCAGCAGCCAAGGTGCCGGGACAGGGGATCAGCCCCAGCATTTT
CDR3: CASSQGAGTGDQPQHF
D: TRBD1
V: TRBV14
size: NA
J: TRBJ1-5
length: 16

DNA: TGTGCCAGCAGCTACGGGACAGGGATCTGGGATACGCAGTATTTT
CDR3: CASSYGTGIWDTQYF
D: TRBD1
V: TRBV7-7
size: few
J: TRBJ2-3
length: 15

DNA: TGTGCCAGCAGCCTCTCGAGCTACGAGCAGTACTTC
CDR3: CASSLSSYEQYF
D: NA
V: TRBV2
size: few
J: TRBJ2-7
length: 12

DNA: TGCGCCAGCAGCTTGGACAGCTATGGCTACACCTTC
CDR3: CASSLDSYGYTF
D: NA
V: TRBV5-1
size: NA
J: TRBJ1-2
length: 12

DNA: TGCGCCAGCAGCTTGAAAGGGCGGGCAGGCCAAGAGACCCAGTACTTC
CDR3: CASSLKGRAGQETQYF
D: NA
V: TRBV5-1
size: few
J: TRBJ2-5
length: 16

DNA: TGCGCCAGCAGCTGGGGGTGGACAGGAAAAGGTGAAAAACTGTTTTTT
CDR3: CASSWGWTGKGEKLFF
D: TRBD1
V: TRBV5-1
size: few
J: TRBJ1-4
length: 16

DNA: TGTGCCAGCAGCACCCTGGGAGGGCCAAGATACGAGCAGTACTTC
CDR3: CASSTLGGPRYEQYF
D: TRBD2
V: TRBV11-1
size: few
J: TRBJ2-7
length: 15

DNA: TGTGCCAGCAGCGTACTGGCTAGCGGGATTTTGGATACGCAGTATTTT
CDR3: CASSVLASGILDTQYF
D: TRBD2
V: TRBV9
size: NA
J: TRBJ2-3
length: 16

DNA: TGCGCCAGCAGCTTGGGGTCTGTAGCCGCGGGAACAATGGAGACCCAGTACTTC
CDR3: CASSLGSVAAGTMETQYF
D: NA
V: TRBV5-1
size: NA
J: TRBJ2-5
length: 18

DNA: TGTGCCTGGAGTGTACTGCCCGGGTCCGGCATATATTTT
CDR3: CAWSVLPGSGIYF
D: NA
V: TRBV30
size: NA
J: TRBJ1-3
length: 13